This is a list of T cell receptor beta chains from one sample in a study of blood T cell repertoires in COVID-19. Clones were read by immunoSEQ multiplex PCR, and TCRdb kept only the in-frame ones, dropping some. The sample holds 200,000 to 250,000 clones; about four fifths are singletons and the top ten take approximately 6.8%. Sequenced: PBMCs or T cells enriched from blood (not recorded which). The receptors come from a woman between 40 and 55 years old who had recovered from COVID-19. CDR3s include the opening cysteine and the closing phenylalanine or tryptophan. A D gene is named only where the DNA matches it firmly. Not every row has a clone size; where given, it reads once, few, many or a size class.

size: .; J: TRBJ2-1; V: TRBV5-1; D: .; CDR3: CASSFSGSYEQFF; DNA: TGCGCCAGCAGCTTCAGCGGGTCCTATGAGCAGTTCTTC
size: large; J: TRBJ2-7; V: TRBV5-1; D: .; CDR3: CASSWTQGGYEQYF; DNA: TGCGCCAGCAGCTGGACCCAGGGAGGCTACGAGCAGTACTTC
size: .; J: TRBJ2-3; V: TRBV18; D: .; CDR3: CASSGAGSTDTQYF; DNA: TGTGCCAGCTCTGGGGCGGGGAGCACAGATACGCAGTATTTT
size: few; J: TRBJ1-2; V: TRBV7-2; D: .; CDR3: CASSQYREGYGYTF; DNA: TGTGCCAGCAGCCAGTACAGGGAAGGCTATGGCTACACCTTC
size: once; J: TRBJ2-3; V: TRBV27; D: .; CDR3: CASSFWQSTDTQYF; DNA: TGTGCCAGCAGTTTCTGGCAGAGCACAGATACGCAGTATTTT
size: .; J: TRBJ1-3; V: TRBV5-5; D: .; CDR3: CASSFAINTIYF; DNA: TGTGCCAGCAGCTTTGCGATCAACACCATATATTTT
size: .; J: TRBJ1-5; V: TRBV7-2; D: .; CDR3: CASSPVNQPQHF; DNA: TGTGCCAGCAGCCCAGTGAATCAGCCCCAGCATTTT
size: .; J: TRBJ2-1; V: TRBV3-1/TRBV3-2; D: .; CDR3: CASSRLFEQFF; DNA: TGTGCCAGCAGTCGTCTTTTTGAGCAGTTCTTC
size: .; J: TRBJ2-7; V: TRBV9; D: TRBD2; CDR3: CASSASRLAGPYEQYF; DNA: TGTGCCAGCAGCGCGAGCAGACTAGCGGGCCCCTACGAGCAGTACTTC
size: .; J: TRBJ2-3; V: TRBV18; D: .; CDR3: CASSLTPGQTTDTQYF; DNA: TGTGCCAGCTCACTAACTCCGGGACAAACTACAGATACGCAGTATTTT
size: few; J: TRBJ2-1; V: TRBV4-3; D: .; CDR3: CASSQAREQFF; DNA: TGCGCCAGCAGCCAAGCACGGGAGCAGTTCTTC
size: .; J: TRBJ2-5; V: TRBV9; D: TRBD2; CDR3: CASSVSPLAGDPQETQYF; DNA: TGTGCCAGCAGCGTCTCCCCCCTAGCGGGAGATCCCCAAGAGACCCAGTACTTC
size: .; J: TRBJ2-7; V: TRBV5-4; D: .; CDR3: CASSHPGSYEQYF; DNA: TGTGCCAGCAGCCACCCGGGCTCCTACGAGCAGTACTTC
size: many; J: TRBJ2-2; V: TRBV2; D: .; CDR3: CASRESRGNTGELFF; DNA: TGTGCCAGCAGGGAATCCCGGGGGAACACCGGGGAGCTGTTTTTT
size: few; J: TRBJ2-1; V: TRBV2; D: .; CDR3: CASRPQGNEQFF; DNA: TGTGCCAGCAGACCCCAGGGCAATGAGCAGTTCTTC
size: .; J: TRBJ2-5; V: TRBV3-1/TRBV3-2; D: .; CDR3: CASSQGVETQYF; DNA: TGTGCCAGCAGCCAAGGCGTAGAGACCCAGTACTTC
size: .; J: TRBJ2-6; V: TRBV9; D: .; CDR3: CASSVVGSGANVLTF; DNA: TGTGCCAGCAGCGTAGTCGGCTCTGGGGCCAACGTCCTGACTTTC
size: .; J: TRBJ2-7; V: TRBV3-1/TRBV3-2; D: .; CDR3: CASSQRLMEYEQYF; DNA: TGTGCCAGCAGCCAAAGACTAATGGAGTACGAGCAGTACTTC
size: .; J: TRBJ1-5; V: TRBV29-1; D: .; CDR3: CSVARGVDQPQHF; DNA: TGCAGCGTAGCCCGGGGGGTTGATCAGCCCCAGCATTTT
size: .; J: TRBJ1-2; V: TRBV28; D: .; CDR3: CASSFRGYGYTF; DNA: TGTGCCAGCAGTTTTCGCGGCTATGGCTACACCTTC
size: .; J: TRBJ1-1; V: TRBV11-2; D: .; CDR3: CASSLGLGTEAFF; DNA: TGTGCCAGCAGCTTAGGCCTAGGCACTGAAGCTTTCTTT
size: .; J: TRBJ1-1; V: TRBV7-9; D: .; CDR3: CASTPMNTEAFF; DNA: TGTGCCAGCACGCCAATGAACACTGAAGCTTTCTTT
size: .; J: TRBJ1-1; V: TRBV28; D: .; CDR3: CASSPPGDTEAFF; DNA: TGTGCCAGCAGTCCGCCAGGGGACACTGAAGCTTTCTTT
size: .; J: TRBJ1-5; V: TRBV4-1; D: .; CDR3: CASSHATGGIGIQPQHF; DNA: TGCGCCAGCAGCCACGCAACGGGGGGTATAGGCATACAGCCCCAGCATTTT
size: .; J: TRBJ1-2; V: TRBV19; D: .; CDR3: CASRNEGQLYGYTF; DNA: TGTGCCAGTAGGAATGAAGGACAGCTTTATGGCTACACCTTC
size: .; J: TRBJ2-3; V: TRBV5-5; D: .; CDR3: CASSSPQDPTDTQYF; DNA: TGTGCCAGCAGCTCACCACAGGACCCGACAGATACGCAGTATTTT